The clone carrying this T cell receptor beta chain has only a few counts. Antigen: not known. The data were taken from a study of cytomegalovirus exposure and HLA in healthy donors. The germline gives CDR1 SGHRS, CDR2 YFSETQ. This CDR3 is built from 15 residues. With 4 bases clipped from V and 7 bases from J, the junction kept 8 bases outside the gene matches. Vbeta (60) and Jbeta (13) primers were used in the PCR. Sequencing used immunoSEQ multiplex PCR; TCRdb keeps in-frame clones, though not all of them. The sample consists of about 190,000 clones, 85% to 90% of them appearing once. Overall study results and limits: An analysis was carried out later, and it reportedly showed fewer N-insertions in an Asian-associated ancestry cluster than the approximately 710-donor mean. Highly shared sequence variants in one cluster were likely a sequencing artifact. Common viral pathogens (according to a later analysis) appeared linked to several of the most significant clusters.

The receptor was derived from a woman under 30 in good health and CMV-seronegative. The genes are TRBV5-1 and TRBJ1-4; 9 nucleotides match TRBD1. Input material: PBMCs. The CDR3 sequence: CASSGTGTGTEKLFF. In DNA form, the CDR3 reads TGCGCCAGCAGCGGGACCGGGACAGGGACTGAAAAACTGTTTTTT.